This passage covers 26 T cell receptor beta chains from one sample sequenced in a study of a mutant IDH1 vaccine in newly diagnosed glioma. The table came from immunoSEQ multiplex PCR; TCRdb's copy has only in-frame clones and leaves some out. The sample holds fewer than 65,000 clones, about 80% seen once. Time point of the sample: baseline, week 1 (first vaccination visit). Indicated treatment: pre-vaccination baseline after standard-of-care therapy. Specimen: PBMCs, collected from a glioma patient treated with radiotherapy, temozolomide or both. Every receptor here comes from a woman aged 40 to 50 with glioma.

The chain joins TRBV7-9 to TRBJ1-2, with 10 bases matching TRBD1. The germline CDR1 and CDR2 sequences are SEHNR and FQNEAQ (reference sequence). V was clipped by 5 bases and J by 7 bases; unmatched bases: 4. There are 13 residues in the CDR3. The CDR3 spells CASSQGQGSGYTF. CDR3 in DNA: TGTGCCAGCAGCCAGGGACAGGGGTCTGGCTACACCTTC.

This sequence joins TRBV27 and TRBJ1-6; D remains unclear. Germline lookup yields CDR1 MNHEY and CDR2 SMNVEV (reference sequence). The CDR3 extends over 16 amino acids. Between the trimmed V and J ends, which lost 10 bases and 14 bases, there was a span of 30 bases. This CDR3 is CATGGVVPTRGVALHF. The CDR3 DNA follows: TGTGCCACCGGTGGGGTGGTGCCGACCCGCGGGGTGGCCCTCCACTTT.

The chain carries TRBV19 and TRBJ2-2; D gene uncertain. V was shortened by 11 bases and J by 1 base, with 14 bases between the two germline ends. The CDR3 loop spans 14 amino acids. Germline V lookup: CDR1 LNHDA, CDR2 SQIVND (reference sequence). The CDR3 is CASQTDGNTGELFF. The CDR3 DNA reads as TGTGCCTCTCAGACGGACGGGAACACCGGGGAGCTGTTTTTT.

The V gene is TRBV11-2, the J gene TRBJ2-3; 7 bases map to TRBD2. CDR1 is SGHAT and CDR2 is FQNNGV in the germline V gene. The V gene end was trimmed by 5 bases and the J gene end by 6 bases; junction bases not matched to a gene: 17. The CDR3 sequence is 17 residues long. CDR3 in DNA: TGTGCCAGCAGCCCCTGGGGGGGTCGACGAGCAGGTGATACGCAGTATTTT. It translates to CASSPWGGRRAGDTQYF.

V gene TRBV5-1 combines with J gene TRBJ2-7, with D unclear. From germline, CDR1 is SGHRS and CDR2 YFSETQ. The CDR3 is made up of 14 amino acids. V was pared by 6 bases and J by 2 bases, with 15 bases between. This chain's CDR3 is CASTPGPATYEQYF. For the CDR3, the DNA is TGCGCCAGCACCCCCGGACCGGCTACCTACGAGCAGTACTTC.

This clone was seen only once. This sequence joins TRBV30 and TRBJ1-6; D not certain. CDR3 length: 19 residues. Trimming removed 1 base from V and 6 bases from J, with 25 bases in between. Germline loops: CDR1 GTSNPN, CDR2 SVGIG (reference sequence). Here the CDR3 reads CAWSGEGRRFGFPNSPLHF. DNA of the CDR3: TGTGCCTGGAGTGGAGAAGGGCGGAGGTTTGGCTTCCCTAATTCACCCCTCCACTTT.

The chain employs TRBV7-2 and TRBJ2-4; 7 nucleotides align to TRBD1. CDR3 length: 17 residues. V lost 5 bases, J lost 0 bases, and 10 bases stayed unmatched. In germline, CDR1 is SGHTA, CDR2 FQGNSA. For the CDR3, the DNA is TGTGCCAGCAGCCCCCGGACAGGTCTAGTAGCCAAAAACATTCAGTACTTC. Translated, it gives CASSPRTGLVAKNIQYF.

The genes are TRBV30 and TRBJ1-2; D is unresolved. The CDR3 sequence is 13 residues long. V was shortened by 0 bases and J by 4 bases, with 9 bases between the two germline ends. CDR1 is GTSNPN, CDR2 SVGIG, per germline (reference sequence). CDR3 coding DNA: TGTGCCTGGAGTGTGTCGGATTCCTATGGCTACACCTTC. This translates into CAWSVSDSYGYTF.

The J gene is TRBJ1-1, the V gene TRBV5-1; D might be TRBD1 (5 bases). The CDR3 extends over 13 amino acids. The V end was cut by 5 bases, the J end by 0 bases, with 8 bases between. Germline CDR1 reads SGHRS; CDR2 reads YFSETQ. The CDR3 spells CASREGVNTEAFF. CDR3 DNA sequence: TGCGCCAGCAGGGAAGGGGTGAACACTGAAGCTTTCTTT.

The chain links TRBV19 to TRBJ1-5; TRBD1 is a possible D gene (5 bases). Germline lookup yields CDR1 LNHDA and CDR2 SQIVND (reference sequence). V lost 7 bases, J lost 8 bases, and 18 bases lay in between. The CDR3 has 14 residues. This chain's CDR3 is CASTNREGLEPQHF. Written as DNA, the CDR3 is TGTGCCAGTACCAACCGGGAGGGGTTAGAGCCCCAGCATTTT.

This clone has just a few counts. The chain is built from TRBV2 and TRBJ2-7; 7 positions match TRBD2. Germline CDR1 reads SNHLY; CDR2 reads FYNNEI. The CDR3 sequence is 14 residues long. V was clipped by 6 bases and J by 0 bases; unmatched bases: 5. The CDR3 DNA reads TGTGCCAGCAGGGGGCGGGGGAGCTCCTACGAGCAGTACTTC. It translates to CASRGRGSSYEQYF.

The J gene is TRBJ1-4, the V gene TRBV29-1, with TRBD1 matching 7 bases. Germline assignment: CDR1 SQVTM and CDR2 ANQGSEA. This CDR3 has 17 amino acids. V lost 7 bases and J lost 0; bases outside the gene matches: 14. This CDR3 is CSAPDREGMTTNEKLFF. In nucleotides, the CDR3 is TGCAGCGCTCCCGACAGGGAAGGCATGACAACTAATGAAAAACTGTTTTTT.

The chain combines TRBV7-2 with TRBJ2-1; TRBD2 matches at 7 bases. Looked up from germline, CDR1 is SGHTA and CDR2 is FQGNSA. This CDR3 has 17 residues. V shed 1 base, J shed 4 bases, and the junction held 10 bases outside the gene matches. CDR3 sequence reads: CASSLEDFSGFYNEQFF. Here the CDR3 DNA reads TGTGCCAGCAGCTTAGAGGACTTTAGCGGGTTTTACAATGAGCAGTTCTTC.

This clone was found a few times. The chain employs TRBV6-1 and TRBJ2-2, with 9 bases fitting TRBD1. This CDR3 contains 14 residues. V lost 1 base to trimming and J lost 6 bases; unmatched junction nucleotides: 0. Germline V lookup: CDR1 MNHNS, CDR2 SASEGT. CDR3 sequence: CASSEGTGAGELFF. As DNA, the CDR3 is TGTGCCAGCAGTGAAGGGACAGGGGCCGGGGAGCTGTTTTTT.

The sample holds one count of this clone. The J gene is TRBJ2-7, the V gene TRBV7-2; D remains unclear. The CDR3 consists of 11 residues. CDR1 is SGHTA and CDR2 is FQGNSA in the germline V gene. The V end was cut by 1 base, the J end by 7 bases, with 5 bases between. The CDR3 nucleotides are TGTGCCAGCAGCTTAGAGGTTGAGCAGTACTTC. Protein product: CASSLEVEQYF.

V usage is TRBV7-9 and J usage is TRBJ1-2, with D unclear. V shed 3 bases and J shed 0 bases, with 8 bases lying between them. The CDR3 sequence is 14 residues long. Germline CDR1 reads SEHNR; CDR2 reads FQNEAQ (reference sequence). The chain's CDR3 is CASSFRASNYGYTF. CDR3 sequence (DNA): TGTGCCAGCAGCTTCCGGGCGTCTAACTATGGCTACACCTTC.

Concerning this clone itself: One end of the junction varies from germline; a read error may be responsible. This chain joins TRBV11-2 and TRBJ2-5, with D possibly being TRBD1 (6 bases). This CDR3 is built from 12 residues. CDR1 is SGHAT, CDR2 FQNNGV, per germline. The CDR3 reads CASSLEYRDTNF. CDR3 DNA: TGTGCCAGCAGCTTAGAATACCGGGACACAAACTTC.

The rearrangement joins TRBV15 to TRBJ2-1, with 9 positions matching TRBD2. Unmatched junction bases numbered 4, after V lost 0 bases and J lost 4 bases. The CDR3 totals 16 residues. Germline CDR1 LNHNV, CDR2 YYDKDF (reference sequence). The CDR3, as DNA: TGTGCCACCAGCAGAGATCAGCTAGCGGGGTACAATGAGCAGTTCTTC. Amino acids: CATSRDQLAGYNEQFF.

As regards this clone: This CDR3 is also generated by other DNA sequences in the sample. The chain combines TRBV29-1 with TRBJ1-3; no definite D call. The CDR3 contains 12 residues. Germline CDR1 and CDR2: SQVTM and ANQGSEA. The germline V and J ends were trimmed by 6 bases and 4 bases, with 10 bases remaining between them. DNA for the CDR3: TGCAGCGTGAGCTTAGGAGGAAACACCATATATTTT. Translated, it gives CSVSLGGNTIYF.

This chain uses TRBV5-4 with TRBJ2-7, with a possible D match to TRBD1 (6 bases). There are 13 residues in the CDR3. V was pared by 6 bases and J by 3 bases, with 13 bases between. Germline V lookup: CDR1 SGHNT, CDR2 YYREEE (reference sequence). In DNA form, the CDR3 reads TGTGCCAGCACTACAGGGTTGGGCTACGAGCAGTACTTC. It is translated as CASTTGLGYEQYF.

This sequence joins TRBV29-1 and TRBJ2-5; no reliable D call. Deletions cut 5 bases from V and 5 bases from J, with 12 bases between. This CDR3 has 12 amino acids. CDR1 is SQVTM and CDR2 is ANQGSEA in the germline V gene. In nucleotides, the CDR3 is TGCAGCGTTTTACTTTGGAGCGAGACCCAGTACTTC. Translating gives CSVLLWSETQYF.

In this sample, this clone turned up a few times. The rearrangement joins TRBV6-5 to TRBJ1-2; D is unclear. Trimming took 0 bases from V and 2 from J, leaving 7 bases between them. CDR3 size: 14 residues. Germline V gene data show CDR1 as MNHEY and CDR2 as SVGAGI. This CDR3 is CASSYSIGNYGYTF. Here the CDR3 DNA reads TGTGCCAGCAGTTACTCGATCGGAAACTATGGCTACACCTTC.

CDR3 sequence: CASSLGPARSNYGYTF. CDR3 bases: TGCGCCAGCAGCTTGGGTCCGGCAAGGTCCAACTATGGCTACACCTTC. This chain links TRBV5-1 with TRBJ1-2, with unresolved D. V was clipped by 0 bases and J by 2 bases, with 14 bases between them. Looked up from germline, CDR1 is SGHRS and CDR2 is YFSETQ. The CDR3 sequence is 16 residues long.

This chain joins TRBV6-1 and TRBJ2-6; TRBD2 is a possible D gene (5 bases). This CDR3 has 13 residues. Looked up from germline, CDR1 is MNHNS and CDR2 is SASEGT. V was pared by 7 bases and J by 2 bases, with 6 bases between. CDR3 in DNA: TGTGCCAGCATGAGGGCTGGGGCCAACGTCCTGACTTTC. Translating gives CASMRAGANVLTF.

This clone occurred a few times. The chain couples TRBV30 to TRBJ2-2; TRBD1 is a possible D gene (6 bases). V lost 2 bases to trimming and J lost 6 bases, with 10 bases between them. Germline loops: CDR1 GTSNPN, CDR2 SVGIG (reference sequence). CDR3 length equals 13 residues. CDR3 coding DNA: TGTGCCTGGAGTAACAGGGTGGCCGGGGAGCTGTTTTTT. It codes for CAWSNRVAGELFF.

This chain uses TRBV12-5 with TRBJ2-3; the D gene could be TRBD1 or TRBD2 (5 bases each). The ends were cut back, 7 bases at V and 6 bases at J, with 17 bases in the middle. The CDR3 is made up of 14 amino acids. Germline loops: CDR1 LGHNT, CDR2 FRNRAP. CDR3 DNA sequence: TGTGCTAGTGACCTGGGGACCGTTAGGGATACGCAGTATTTT. Its translation: CASDLGTVRDTQYF.